This T cell receptor (beta chain) comes out of a study of CD8 T cells in Susac syndrome. CDR1 and CDR2 (germline): MNHEY, SMNVEV (reference sequence). V dropped 4 bases and J dropped 10; count of bases not matched to a gene: 4. The CDR3 has 15 amino acids. Random-hexamer reverse transcription was applied to roughly 0.5 to 1 ug RNA. TCRdb re-called the immunoSEQ multiplex PCR reads with MiXCR, one entry per CDR3 protein. The table includes 100,000 to 150,000 distinct CDR3 sequences, about 92% detected once. The sequencing sample was made of CD8+ T cells from PBMCs. The sequence came from a human donor with multiple sclerosis. V gene TRBV27 combines with J gene TRBJ2-1; 16 bases line up with TRBD2. The CDR3 DNA sequence: TGTGCCAGCAGTTCGGGACTAGCGGGGGGGCGCGAGCAGTTCTTC. Amino acid sequence: CASSSGLAGGREQFF.